The 3 T cell receptor beta chains presented below share a single source sample, sequenced in a study of vaccination and CD4 T cells after COVID-19 (dated 2022 in TCRdb). These receptors' antigens are unknown. The sample's treatment or condition, from its label and the paper: roughly 10-day PBMC culture with coronavirus spike peptide pools or control peptides (ViraFEST assay). CD4+ T cells from unexposed donors were collected before the COVID-19 pandemic (2011-2018). The library relied on PCR. The sequencer was an Illumina iSeq 100. DNA from cultured CD4+ T cells was subjected to TCR sequencing with the Oncomine TCR Beta short-read assay at the Johns Hopkins FTIC core. TCRdb redid the processing of the public reads, applying fastp at Q25 and MiXCR, and retained in-frame beta chains. A single entry per CDR3 protein holds the most common genes and DNA from its merged rows. The sample table contains about 5,700 distinct CDR3 sequences; only one count was recorded for roughly 39% of them. Roughly 50% of the sample lies in the top ten.

The source material was CD4+ T cells from blood, cultured in vitro. The receptors come from a human donor in good health.

The chain carries TRBV19 and TRBJ1-1; D is perhaps TRBD1 (5 bases). Germline CDR1 LNHDA, CDR2 SQIVND (reference sequence). The germline V and J ends were trimmed by 6 bases and 1 base, with 12 bases remaining between them. This CDR3 comprises 14 residues. The CDR3 nucleotides are TGTGCCAGTAGACCGGGACTGCGGAACACTGAAGCTTTCTTT. Translating gives CASRPGLRNTEAFF.

This clonotype was seen a handful of times. This chain joins TRBV6-1 and TRBJ1-5; no clear D. CDR1 and CDR2 (germline): MNHNS, SASEGT. The CDR3 sequence is 11 residues long. Deletions cut 8 bases from V and 9 bases from J, with 11 bases between. The CDR3 sequence: CASGGQWPQHF. CDR3 DNA: TGTGCCAGCGGAGGCCAGTGGCCCCAGCATTTT.

The count of this clonotype is one. This chain uses TRBV20-1 with TRBJ2-3; 11 nucleotides match TRBD2. This CDR3 region has 15 residues. CDR1 DFQATT and CDR2 SNEGSKA come from the germline V gene (reference sequence). V was pared by 4 bases and J by 6 bases, with 9 bases of the junction left unmatched. The CDR3 nucleotides are TGCAGTGCTACCGAACTAGCGGGGGCGCGGGATACGCAGTATTTT. Amino acids: CSATELAGARDTQYF.